Each of the 15 T cell receptor beta chains below was sequenced from the same sample in a study of molecular identifiers for immune sequencing clone quantification. MiXCR, run by TCRdb on the PCR reads, gives a single entry per CDR3 protein. The sample lists roughly 630,000 distinct CDR3 sequences; 25% were seen once. Sequences were obtained from naive CD8+ T cells from blood, with Jurkat cell RNA spiked in. The subset here: FACS-sorted CD8+CD4-CCR7+CD45RA+ naive T cells. The receptor set was obtained from a human donor in good health. Some libraries in this study had Jurkat cell RNA spiked in.

This clonotype has ten or more counts. This sequence joins TRBV27 and TRBJ1-1; D is undetermined. CDR1 and CDR2 from the germline V gene are MNHEY and SMNVEV (reference sequence). Trimming took off 7 bases at V and 0 bases at J, with 6 bases between the two ends. This CDR3 contains 12 residues. The CDR3 here is CASTDLNTEAFF. CDR3 DNA sequence: TGTGCCAGCACGGACTTGAACACTGAAGCTTTCTTT.

This clonotype was seen repeatedly, ten times or more. The chain links TRBV2 to TRBJ1-1; D is uncertain. This CDR3 has 15 amino acids. V dropped 0 bases and J dropped 6 bases, with 14 bases sitting between them. From germline, CDR1 is SNHLY and CDR2 FYNNEI. The CDR3 here is CASSEARPLRAEAFF. CDR3 nucleotide sequence: TGTGCCAGCAGTGAAGCGCGCCCTCTCCGGGCTGAAGCTTTCTTT.

This clonotype showed up many times. The chain combines TRBV7-9 with TRBJ2-1; 8 bases line up with TRBD2. Per germline, CDR1 SEHNR and CDR2 FQNEAQ (reference sequence). The CDR3 has 17 amino acids. Trimming cost V 0 bases and J 0 bases; bases outside gene matches: 4. The CDR3 nucleotides are TGTGCCAGCAGCTTAGCGCTGCGGGGGGCCTCCTACAATGAGCAGTTCTTC. It encodes CASSLALRGASYNEQFF.

Many counts were recorded for this clonotype. This chain joins TRBV9 and TRBJ1-1; D gene unclear. The germline CDR1 and CDR2 sequences are SGDLS and YYNGEE. The CDR3 consists of 13 residues. V lost 3 bases and J 6 bases, leaving 12 bases between the germline ends. The CDR3 DNA is TGTGCCAGCAGCGGCGGGGATTCGTCTGAAGCTTTCTTT. Its translation: CASSGGDSSEAFF.

A word on this clonotype: With a much larger clone just one base away, this may be a read error. The chain uses TRBV27 and TRBJ1-4; D remains ambiguous. Per the germline V gene, CDR1 is MNHEY and CDR2 is SMNVEV (reference sequence). The CDR3 has 14 residues. The CDR3, as DNA: TGTGTCAGCAGTTTATTTACCGGGGATGAAAAACTGTTTTTT. As protein: CVSSLFTGDEKLFF.

At least ten counts were recorded for this clonotype. The chain couples TRBV6-5 to TRBJ2-7; 7 positions agree with TRBD1. There are 15 residues in the CDR3. Germline lookup yields CDR1 MNHEY and CDR2 SVGAGI. The V and J ends lost 5 bases and 5 bases, in that order; junction bases with no gene match: 12. In DNA, the CDR3 is TGTGCCAGCAGTAAACCGGGACAGATGACCCACGAGCAGTACTTC. This encodes CASSKPGQMTHEQYF.

Many counts were recorded for this clonotype. The chain links TRBV19 to TRBJ2-7; 7 nucleotides line up with TRBD1. The V segment lost 2 bases and the J segment 3 bases; nucleotides outside the gene matches: 4. This CDR3 has 14 amino acids. The germline V gene has CDR1 LNHDA and CDR2 SQIVND (reference sequence). Here the CDR3 reads CASSIRDSIYEQYF. The CDR3 DNA sequence: TGTGCCAGTAGTATAAGGGACAGTATCTACGAGCAGTACTTC.

On this clonotype: A much larger clone differs by one base, so this may be a read error. This chain uses TRBV7-9 with TRBJ2-3, with D possibly TRBD1 on 5 matching bases. The CDR3 consists of 17 residues. Germline V gives CDR1 SEHNR, CDR2 FQNEAQ (reference sequence). Trimming pared 5 bases from V and 0 bases from J, leaving 18 bases between. Written as DNA, the CDR3 is TGTGCCAGCAGCCCCAATACAGGACACTCTAGCACAGATACGCAGTATTTT. This gives the protein CASSPNTGHSSTDTQYF.

The V and J genes are TRBV7-9 and TRBJ2-7; maybe TRBD2 (5 bases). The CDR3 spans 14 residues. Germline CDR1 is SEHNR and CDR2 is FQNEAQ (reference sequence). V lost 8 bases and J 2 bases, leaving 16 bases between the germline ends. The CDR3 DNA follows: TGTGCCAGCCTAGCTGGGGAAACCCCCTACGAGCAGTACTTC. Amino acids: CASLAGETPYEQYF.

This clonotype was counted many times. J is TRBJ1-5 and V is TRBV19; weak D call: TRBD1 (6 bases). CDR3 length equals 15 residues. Germline V gives CDR1 LNHDA, CDR2 SQIVND (reference sequence). Trimming took 7 bases from V and 2 from J, leaving 15 bases between them. The DNA for the CDR3 is TGTGCCAGTAATTGGGCACAGGGTGGCAATCAGCCCCAGCATTTT. It is translated as CASNWAQGGNQPQHF.

This clonotype was observed at least ten times. The chain combines TRBV5-4 with TRBJ2-7, with TRBD2 matching over 7 bases. The CDR3 is 15 amino acids. After removal of 4 bases from V and 2 bases from J, the junction contained 9 bases not matched to a gene. The germline V gene has CDR1 SGHNT and CDR2 YYREEE (reference sequence). CDR3 nucleotide sequence: TGTGCCAGCAGCCTGGACTGGGGGGGAGCCTACGAGCAGTACTTC. Translated: CASSLDWGGAYEQYF.

Concerning this clonotype itself: A much larger clone sits a single nucleotide away, making a read error possible. V usage is TRBV4-3 and J usage is TRBJ2-3; 7 bases are shared with TRBD2. The V and J ends lost 3 bases and 4 bases, in that order; junction bases with no gene match: 4. The CDR3 sequence is 14 residues long. CDR1 and CDR2 from the germline V gene are LGHNA and YSLEER. CDR3 loop: CASSQWGGADTQYF. CDR3 in DNA: TGCGCCAGCAGCCAGTGGGGGGGTGCAGATACGCAGTATTTT.

Concerning this clonotype itself: Its ends do not fully match the called genes, so a read error is possible. The rearrangement links TRBV7-3 to TRBJ1-1; weak D call: TRBD1 (5 bases). The CDR3 sequence is 12 residues long. Germline values: CDR1 SGHTA, CDR2 FQGTGA. The CDR3 sequence is CPSSPGGTEAFF. CDR3 sequence (DNA): TGTCCCAGCAGTCCGGGGGGAACTGAAGCTTTCTTT.

This clonotype came up a few times. The CDR3 reads CASSVEGGRPGGIQETQYF. Here the CDR3 DNA reads TGTGCCAGCAGCGTAGAAGGGGGCCGGCCAGGGGGGATACAGGAGACCCAGTACTTC. J is TRBJ2-5 and V is TRBV9; D perhaps matches TRBD1 (7 bases). The CDR3 is made up of 19 amino acids. V lost 0 bases, J lost 5 bases, and 26 bases lay in between. Germline V gives CDR1 SGDLS, CDR2 YYNGEE.

This clonotype was observed many times. This chain joins TRBV27 and TRBJ2-4; weak D call: TRBD2 (6 bases). This CDR3 has 16 residues. Germline V gene sequence: CDR1 MNHEY, CDR2 SMNVEV (reference sequence). Trimming pared 2 bases from V and 8 bases from J, leaving 19 bases between. In DNA, the CDR3 is TGTGCCAGCAGTTTAGTTATGCGGGGCCCGTCGGACATTCAGTACTTC. Translated: CASSLVMRGPSDIQYF.